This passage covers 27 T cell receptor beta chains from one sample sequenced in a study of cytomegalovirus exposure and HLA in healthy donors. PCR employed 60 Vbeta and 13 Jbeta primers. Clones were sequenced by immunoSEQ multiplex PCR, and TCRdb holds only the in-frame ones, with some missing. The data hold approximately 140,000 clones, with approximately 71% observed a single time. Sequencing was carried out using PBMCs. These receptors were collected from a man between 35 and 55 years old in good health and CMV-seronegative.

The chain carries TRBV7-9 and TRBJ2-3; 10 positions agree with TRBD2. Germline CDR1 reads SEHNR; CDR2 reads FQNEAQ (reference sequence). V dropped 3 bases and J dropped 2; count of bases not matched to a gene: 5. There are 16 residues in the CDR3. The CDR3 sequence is CASSFERGGLTDTQYF. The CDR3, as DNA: TGTGCCAGCAGCTTCGAGCGGGGGGGCCTCACAGATACGCAGTATTTT.

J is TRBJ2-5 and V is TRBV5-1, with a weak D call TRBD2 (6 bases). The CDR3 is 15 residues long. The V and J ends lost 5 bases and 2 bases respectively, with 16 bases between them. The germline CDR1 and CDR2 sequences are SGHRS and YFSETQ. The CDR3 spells CASRPEDGGQETQYF. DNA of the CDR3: TGCGCCAGCAGACCCGAAGATGGGGGGCAAGAGACCCAGTACTTC. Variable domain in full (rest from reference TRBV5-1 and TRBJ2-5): KAGVTQTPRYLIKTRGQQVTLSCSPISGHRSVSWYQQTPGQGLQFLFEYFSETQRNKGNFPGRFSGRQFSNSRSEMNVSTLELGDSALYLCASRPEDGGQETQYFGPGTRLLVL.

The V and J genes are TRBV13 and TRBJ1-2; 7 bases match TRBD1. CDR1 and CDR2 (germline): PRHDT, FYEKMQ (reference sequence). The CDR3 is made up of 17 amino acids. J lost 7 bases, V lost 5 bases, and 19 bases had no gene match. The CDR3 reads CASSPRDVGEGAFGYTF. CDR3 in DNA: TGTGCCAGCAGCCCGCGGGATGTAGGAGAGGGGGCCTTTGGCTACACCTTC.

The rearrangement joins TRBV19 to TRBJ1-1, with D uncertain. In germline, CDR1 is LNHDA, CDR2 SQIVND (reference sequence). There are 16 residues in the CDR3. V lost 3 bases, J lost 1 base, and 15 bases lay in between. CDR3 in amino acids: CASSIPHASRNTEAFF. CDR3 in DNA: TGTGCCAGTAGTATTCCCCACGCGTCGAGGAACACTGAAGCTTTCTTT.

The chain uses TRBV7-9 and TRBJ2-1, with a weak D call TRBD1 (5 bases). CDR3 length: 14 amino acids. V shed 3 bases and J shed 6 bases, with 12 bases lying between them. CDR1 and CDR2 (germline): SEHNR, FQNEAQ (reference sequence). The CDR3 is CASSLATVGNEQFF. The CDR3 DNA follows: TGTGCCAGCAGCTTGGCGACAGTCGGCAATGAGCAGTTCTTC.

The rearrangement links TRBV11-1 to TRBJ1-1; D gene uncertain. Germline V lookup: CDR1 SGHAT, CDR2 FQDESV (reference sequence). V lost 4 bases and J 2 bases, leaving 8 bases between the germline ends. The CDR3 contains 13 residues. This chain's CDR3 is CASSSDFNTEAFF. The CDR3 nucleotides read TGTGCCAGCAGCTCAGATTTCAACACTGAAGCTTTCTTT.

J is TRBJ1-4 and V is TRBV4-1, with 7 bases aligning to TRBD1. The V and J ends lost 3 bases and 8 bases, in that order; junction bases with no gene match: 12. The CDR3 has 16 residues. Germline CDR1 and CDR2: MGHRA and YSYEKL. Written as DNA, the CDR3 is TGCGCCAGCAGCCAGACGACAGGGCGGCTGGGCGAAAAACTGTTTTTT. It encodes CASSQTTGRLGEKLFF.

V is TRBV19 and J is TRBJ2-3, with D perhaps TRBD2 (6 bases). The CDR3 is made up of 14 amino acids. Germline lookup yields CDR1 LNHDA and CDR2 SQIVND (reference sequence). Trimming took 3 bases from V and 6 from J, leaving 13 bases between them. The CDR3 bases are TGTGCCAGTAGTATCGCCGGGGGATCCGATACGCAGTATTTT. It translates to CASSIAGGSDTQYF.

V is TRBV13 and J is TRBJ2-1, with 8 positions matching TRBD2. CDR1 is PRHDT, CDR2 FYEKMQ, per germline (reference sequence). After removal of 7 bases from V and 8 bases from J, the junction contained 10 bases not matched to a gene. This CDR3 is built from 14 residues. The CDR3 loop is CASTTASGGYEQFF. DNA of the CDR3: TGTGCCAGCACGACGGCCAGCGGGGGTTATGAGCAGTTCTTC.

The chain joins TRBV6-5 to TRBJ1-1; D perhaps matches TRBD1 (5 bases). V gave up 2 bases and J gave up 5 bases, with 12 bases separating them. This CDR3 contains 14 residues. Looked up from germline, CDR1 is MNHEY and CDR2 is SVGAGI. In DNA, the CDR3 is TGTGCCAGCAGTTACACCATAGCAGGGACTGAAGCTTTCTTT. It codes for CASSYTIAGTEAFF.

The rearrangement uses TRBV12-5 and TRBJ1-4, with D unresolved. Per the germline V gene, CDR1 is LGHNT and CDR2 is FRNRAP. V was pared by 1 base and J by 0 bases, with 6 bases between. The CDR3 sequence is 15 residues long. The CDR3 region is CASGLGRATNEKLFF. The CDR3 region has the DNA TGTGCTAGTGGTTTGGGGAGGGCAACTAATGAAAAACTGTTTTTT.

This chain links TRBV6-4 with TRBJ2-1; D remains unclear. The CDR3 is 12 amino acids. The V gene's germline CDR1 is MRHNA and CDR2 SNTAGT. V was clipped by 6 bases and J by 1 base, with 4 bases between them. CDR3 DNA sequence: TGTGCCAGCAGCGGTTCCTACAATGAGCAGTTCTTC. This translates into CASSGSYNEQFF.

The CDR3 sequence is CASSLGTNQETQYF. The DNA of the CDR3 is TGTGCCAGCAGCTTAGGGACTAACCAAGAGACCCAGTACTTC. V gene TRBV5-4 combines with J gene TRBJ2-5; 7 bases align to TRBD2. The junction had 1 base not matched to a gene; V was cut back by 2 bases and J by 0 bases. The length of the CDR3 is 14 residues. CDR1 is SGHNT and CDR2 is YYREEE in the germline V gene (reference sequence).

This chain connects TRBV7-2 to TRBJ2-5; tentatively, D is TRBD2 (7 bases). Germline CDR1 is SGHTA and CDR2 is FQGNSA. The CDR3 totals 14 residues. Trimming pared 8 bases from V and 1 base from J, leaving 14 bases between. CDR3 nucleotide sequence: TGTGCCAGCTCGTTAGGGGGGGGCCAAGAGACCCAGTACTTC. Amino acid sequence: CASSLGGGQETQYF.

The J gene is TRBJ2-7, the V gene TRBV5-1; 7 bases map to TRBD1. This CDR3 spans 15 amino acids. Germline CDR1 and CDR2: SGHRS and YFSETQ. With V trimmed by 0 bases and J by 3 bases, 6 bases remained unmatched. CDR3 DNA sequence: TGCGCCAGCAGCTTGGGAGCCGACAGGGACTACGAGCAGTACTTC. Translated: CASSLGADRDYEQYF.

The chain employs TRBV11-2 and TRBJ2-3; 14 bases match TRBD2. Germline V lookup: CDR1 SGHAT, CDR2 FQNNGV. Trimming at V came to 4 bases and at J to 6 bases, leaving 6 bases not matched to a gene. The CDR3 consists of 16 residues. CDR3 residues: CASSSSTSGGADTQYF. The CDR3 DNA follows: TGTGCCAGCAGCTCTTCGACTAGCGGGGGGGCCGATACGCAGTATTTT.

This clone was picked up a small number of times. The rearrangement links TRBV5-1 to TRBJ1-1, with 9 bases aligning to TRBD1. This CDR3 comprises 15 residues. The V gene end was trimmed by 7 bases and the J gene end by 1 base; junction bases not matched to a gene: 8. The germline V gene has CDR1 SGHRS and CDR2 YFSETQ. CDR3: CASRPPGQGNTEAFF. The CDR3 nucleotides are TGCGCCAGCCGTCCCCCGGGACAGGGGAACACTGAAGCTTTCTTT. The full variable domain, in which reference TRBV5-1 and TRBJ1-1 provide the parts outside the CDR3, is KAGVTQTPRYLIKTRGQQVTLSCSPISGHRSVSWYQQTPGQGLQFLFEYFSETQRNKGNFPGRFSGRQFSNSRSEMNVSTLELGDSALYLCASRPPGQGNTEAFFGQGTRLTVV.

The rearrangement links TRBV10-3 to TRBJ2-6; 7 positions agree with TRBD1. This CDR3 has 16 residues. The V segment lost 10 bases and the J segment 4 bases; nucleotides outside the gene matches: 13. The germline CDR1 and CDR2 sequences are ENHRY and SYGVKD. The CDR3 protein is CATVRGPSGGANVLTF. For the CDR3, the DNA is TGTGCCACCGTTAGGGGGCCCTCGGGGGGGGCCAACGTCCTGACTTTC.

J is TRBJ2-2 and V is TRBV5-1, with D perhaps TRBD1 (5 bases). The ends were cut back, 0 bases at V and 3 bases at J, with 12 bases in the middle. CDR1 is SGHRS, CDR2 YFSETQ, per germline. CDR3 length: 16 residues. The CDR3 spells CASSLEGSPYTGELFF. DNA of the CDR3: TGCGCCAGCAGCTTGGAGGGGTCCCCGTACACCGGGGAGCTGTTTTTT.

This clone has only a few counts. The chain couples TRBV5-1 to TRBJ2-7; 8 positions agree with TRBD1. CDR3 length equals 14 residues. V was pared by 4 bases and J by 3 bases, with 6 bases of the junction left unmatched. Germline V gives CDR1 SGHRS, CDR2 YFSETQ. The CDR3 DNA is TGCGCCAGCAGCGTTGGACAGGGAAACTACGAGCAGTACTTC. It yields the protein CASSVGQGNYEQYF.

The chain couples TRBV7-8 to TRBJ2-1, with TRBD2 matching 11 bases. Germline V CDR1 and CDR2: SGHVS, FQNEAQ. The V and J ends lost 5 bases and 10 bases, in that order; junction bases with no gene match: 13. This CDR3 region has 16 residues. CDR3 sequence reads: CASSMTSGASAREQFF. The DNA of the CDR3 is TGTGCCAGCAGCATGACTAGCGGGGCCTCCGCGAGGGAGCAGTTCTTC.

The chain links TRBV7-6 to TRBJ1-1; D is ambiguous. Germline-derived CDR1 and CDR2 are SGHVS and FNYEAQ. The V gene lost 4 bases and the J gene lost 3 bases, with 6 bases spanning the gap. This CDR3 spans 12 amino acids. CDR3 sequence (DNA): TGTGCCAGCAGCTCCCAGGACACTGAAGCTTTCTTT. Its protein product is CASSSQDTEAFF.

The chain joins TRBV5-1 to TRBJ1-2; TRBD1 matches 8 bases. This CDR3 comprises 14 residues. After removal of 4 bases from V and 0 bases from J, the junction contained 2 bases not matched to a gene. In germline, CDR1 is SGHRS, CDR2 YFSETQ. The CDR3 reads CASSRGQANYGYTF. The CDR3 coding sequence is TGCGCCAGCAGCAGGGGACAGGCTAACTATGGCTACACCTTC.

The CDR3: CASNLAGLPNEKLFF. The DNA of the CDR3 is TGTGCCAGCAATTTAGCAGGGTTACCTAATGAAAAACTGTTTTTT. The chain has TRBV2 and TRBJ1-4; perhaps TRBD1 as D (5 bases). V dropped 7 bases and J dropped 3 bases, with 15 bases sitting between them. Looked up from germline, CDR1 is SNHLY and CDR2 is FYNNEI. The CDR3 sequence is 15 residues long. Variable domain in full (rest from reference TRBV2 and TRBJ1-4): EPEVTQTPSHQVTQMGQEVILRCVPISNHLYFYWYRQILGQKVEFLVSFYNNEISEKSEIFDDQFSVERPDGSNFTLKIRSTKLEDSAMYFCASNLAGLPNEKLFFGSGTQLSVL.

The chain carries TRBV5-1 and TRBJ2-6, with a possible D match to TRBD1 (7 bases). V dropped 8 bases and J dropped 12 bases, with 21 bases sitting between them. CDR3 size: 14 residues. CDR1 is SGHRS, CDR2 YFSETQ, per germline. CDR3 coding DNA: TGCGCCAGTCGGCAGGGGGGTTCTCTGCTCGTCCTGACTTTC. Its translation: CASRQGGSLLVLTF.

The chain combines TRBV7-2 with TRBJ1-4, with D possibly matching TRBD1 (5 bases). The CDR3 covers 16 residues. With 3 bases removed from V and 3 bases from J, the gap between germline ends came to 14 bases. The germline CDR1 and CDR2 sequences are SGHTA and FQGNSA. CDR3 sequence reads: CASSLDGTGPNEKLFF. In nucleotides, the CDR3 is TGTGCCAGCAGCTTGGACGGGACTGGCCCTAATGAAAAACTGTTTTTT.

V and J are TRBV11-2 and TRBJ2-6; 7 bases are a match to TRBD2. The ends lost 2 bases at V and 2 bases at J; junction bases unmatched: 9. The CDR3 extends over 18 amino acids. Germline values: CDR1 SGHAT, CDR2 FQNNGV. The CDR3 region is CASSLLSWAGAGANVLTF. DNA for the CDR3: TGTGCCAGCAGCTTACTTTCCTGGGCGGGGGCTGGGGCCAACGTCCTGACTTTC.